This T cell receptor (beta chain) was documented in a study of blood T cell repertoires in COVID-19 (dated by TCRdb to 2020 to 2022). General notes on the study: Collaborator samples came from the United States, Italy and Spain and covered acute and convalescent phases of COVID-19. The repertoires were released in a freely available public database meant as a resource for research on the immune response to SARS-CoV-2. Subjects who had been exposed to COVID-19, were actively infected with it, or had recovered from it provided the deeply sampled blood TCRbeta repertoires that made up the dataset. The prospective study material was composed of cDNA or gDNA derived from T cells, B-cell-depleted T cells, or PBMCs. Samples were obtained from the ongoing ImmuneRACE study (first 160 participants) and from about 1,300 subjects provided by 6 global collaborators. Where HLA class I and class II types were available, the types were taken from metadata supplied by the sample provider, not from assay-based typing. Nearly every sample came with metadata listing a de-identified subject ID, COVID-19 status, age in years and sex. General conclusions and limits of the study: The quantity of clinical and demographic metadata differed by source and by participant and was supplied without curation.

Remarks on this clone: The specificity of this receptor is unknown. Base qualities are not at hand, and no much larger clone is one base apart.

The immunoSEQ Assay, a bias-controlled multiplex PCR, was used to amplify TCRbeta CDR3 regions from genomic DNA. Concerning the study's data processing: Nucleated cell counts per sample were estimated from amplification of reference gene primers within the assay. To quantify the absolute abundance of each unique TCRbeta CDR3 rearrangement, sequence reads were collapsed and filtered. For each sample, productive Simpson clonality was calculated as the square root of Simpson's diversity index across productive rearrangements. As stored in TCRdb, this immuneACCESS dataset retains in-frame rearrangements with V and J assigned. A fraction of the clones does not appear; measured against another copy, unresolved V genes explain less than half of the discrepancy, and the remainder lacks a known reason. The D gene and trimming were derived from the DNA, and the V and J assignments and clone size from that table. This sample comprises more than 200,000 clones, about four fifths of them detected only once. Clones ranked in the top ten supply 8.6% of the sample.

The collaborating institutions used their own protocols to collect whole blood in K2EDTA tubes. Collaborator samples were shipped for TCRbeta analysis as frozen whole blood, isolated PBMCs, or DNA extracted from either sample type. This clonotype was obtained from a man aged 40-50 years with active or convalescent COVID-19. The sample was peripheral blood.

The nucleotide sequence reads as follows: TGTGCCACTTACGACGCGGTCGATGCTGGCTACACCTTC. Its translation is CATYDAVDAGYTF. The rearrangement joined TRBV24-1 to TRBJ1-2; the D gene cannot be resolved reliably. The junction shows trimming of 10 bases on V and 7 bases on J, plus 18 bases between the germline ends. The CDR3 runs 13 residues from the cysteine to the phenylalanine. The retained sequence is limited to the CDR3, 39 bases, with the frame set at the first base. CDR1 and CDR2, per the germline V gene, are KGHDR and SFDVKD.